This T cell receptor beta chain was recorded in a study of blood T cell repertoires in COVID-19. Study information: Nucleic acid was either cDNA or gDNA, and it came from T cells, B-cell-depleted T cells, or PBMCs.

CDR3 length: 15 amino acids. CDR1 and CDR2 from the germline V gene are SGHNT and YYREEE (reference sequence). The V and J ends lost 4 bases and 8 bases respectively, with 21 bases between them. Source study methods: The assay estimated nucleated cells by amplifying reference gene primers. Generated by immunoSEQ multiplex PCR, the TCRdb table keeps only in-frame clones and is missing some. That table supplies the V and J calls and clone size; D and trimming were determined from the DNA. The sample yields roughly 260,000 clones, about nine tenths seen once. The rearrangement joins TRBV5-4 to TRBJ1-2; TRBD1 might be the D (6 bases). The clonotype comes from a man in his forties who had recovered from COVID-19. Sequencing was done on a sample of peripheral blood. The CDR3 DNA reads as TGTGCCAGCAGCACACCACCGCGGGGGGCAGGCGGCTACACCTTC. It encodes CASSTPPRGAGGYTF.